This is a list of T cell receptor beta chains from one sample in a study of blood T cell repertoires in COVID-19. Produced via immunoSEQ multiplex PCR; TCRdb's table is partial and in-frame only. The sample records around 100,000 clones, roughly nine tenths being singletons. The sequencing sample was made of peripheral blood. Receptor source: a man aged 50-60 years with acute or convalescent COVID-19. Both conserved end residues are part of each CDR3. D genes are given only for firm matches. Expanded clones get a size class; other rows say once, few or many, or leave the size out.

size	V	J	D	DNA	CDR3
few	TRBV19	TRBJ2-7	TRBD2	TGTGCCAGTAGCCGAGGGACTAGCGGCTCCTACGAGCAGTACTTC	CASSRGTSGSYEQYF
NA	TRBV11-3	TRBJ2-2	TRBD1	TGTGCCAGCAGCAGCGACAGGGTTGGCGGGGAGCTGTTTTTT	CASSSDRVGGELFF
NA	TRBV20-1	TRBJ1-2	TRBD1	TGCAGTGCTAGTCCCTTAGGCAGGGGGCTTGGTAACTATGGCTACACCTTC	CSASPLGRGLGNYGYTF
NA	TRBV5-6	TRBJ2-3	TRBD2	TGTGCCAGCAGCCCCGCGGGGGGAAGCACAGATACGCAGTATTTT	CASSPAGGSTDTQYF
NA	TRBV4-2	TRBJ1-5	TRBD1	TGTGCCAGCAGTACAGGGGACCCCAATCAGCCCCAGCATTTT	CASSTGDPNQPQHF
NA	TRBV29-1	TRBJ2-2	TRBD2	TGCAGCGTTAGTTCTAGCGGTGCGAACACCGGGGAGCTGTTTTTT	CSVSSSGANTGELFF
NA	TRBV7-2	TRBJ2-7	TRBD1	TGTGCCAGCACCCCCTTTGGGGACAGTTCCCCCTACGAGCAGTACTTC	CASTPFGDSSPYEQYF
NA	TRBV6-5	TRBJ1-3	TRBD1	TGTGCCAGCGCTATAGGACAGGGGGCTGGAAACACCATATATTTT	CASAIGQGAGNTIYF
NA	TRBV9	TRBJ1-2	TRBD1	TGTGCCAGCAGCTATCGTGACAGGGCGGTTGGCTACACCTTC	CASSYRDRAVGYTF
NA	TRBV10-3	TRBJ2-1	NA	TGTGCCATCAGTGAGCCCGGACATAGTGGGCAGTTCTTC	CAISEPGHSGQFF
NA	TRBV5-6	TRBJ1-6	NA	TGTGCCAGCAGCCCGGGACAATATAATTCACCCCTCCACTTT	CASSPGQYNSPLHF
NA	TRBV11-2	TRBJ1-2	NA	TGTGCCAGCAGCACCCTGCAGTCCTATGGCTACACCTTC	CASSTLQSYGYTF
few	TRBV3-1/TRBV3-2	TRBJ2-1	TRBD1	TGTGCCAGCAGCCTGACAGGGGGCGAAAATGAGCAGTTCTTC	CASSLTGGENEQFF
NA	TRBV19	TRBJ1-1	NA	TGTGCCAGTATCAGGCGGGGAGGGATGAACACTGAAGCTTTCTTT	CASIRRGGMNTEAFF
NA	TRBV19	TRBJ1-4	TRBD1	TGTGCCAGTAGTACCGCCGGGACAGCTAAGGAAGGAAAACTGTTTTTT	CASSTAGTAKEGKLFF
NA	TRBV28	TRBJ2-1	NA	TGTGCCAGCAGTTTACAGGGGACCTACAATGAGCAGTTCTTC	CASSLQGTYNEQFF
NA	TRBV6-5	TRBJ2-5	NA	TGTGCCAGCATGTTTGATAAGGACAGCCAAGAGACCCAGTACTTC	CASMFDKDSQETQYF
NA	TRBV28	TRBJ2-3	TRBD1	TGTGCCAGCAGCGCCTCGGGACAGGGAGGTGCAGATACGCAGTATTTT	CASSASGQGGADTQYF
NA	TRBV9	TRBJ2-2	NA	TGTGCCAGCAGCGTAGGAGTACTATTAAACACCGGGGAGCTGTTTTTT	CASSVGVLLNTGELFF
NA	TRBV15	TRBJ2-6	NA	TGTGCCACCAGAGCTACAGGCGCCGGGGCCAACGTCCTGACTTTC	CATRATGAGANVLTF
few	TRBV27	TRBJ1-5	NA	TGTGCCAGCAGCCTGTTTAGCAATCAGCCCCAGCATTTT	CASSLFSNQPQHF
NA	TRBV7-9	TRBJ2-2	NA	TGTGCCAGCAGCTTATCGTCCGGGGAGCTGTTTTTT	CASSLSSGELFF
NA	TRBV7-2	TRBJ2-3	NA	TGTGCCAGCAGCTTAGGGCCGGGGGAGACAGATACGCAGTATTTT	CASSLGPGETDTQYF
NA	TRBV4-1	TRBJ1-2	NA	TGCGCCAGCAGCCAAGCCAAGGGGGTGAACTATGGCTACACCTTC	CASSQAKGVNYGYTF